This T cell receptor (beta chain) was sequenced for a study of shared clonotypes between healthy human individuals. CD45RO-negative cells were positively selected for CCR7, leaving out terminally differentiated effector memory CD45RA+ cells. Between the trimmed V and J ends, which lost 2 bases and 5 bases, there was a span of 10 bases. This CDR3 is built from 13 residues. Germline CDR1 is SGHTA and CDR2 is FQGNSA. This table comes from immunoSEQ multiplex PCR, and its TCRdb copy is limited to in-frame clones, with some not included. The sample consists of more than 600,000 clones, under 95% of them appearing once.

This chain uses TRBV7-2 with TRBJ2-7; no firm D call. The sequencing input was naive CD8+ T cells sorted from blood. The receptor was derived from a man aged 30 to 39 in good health. CDR3 DNA: TGTGCCAGCAGCTTAAACTTTCTGGACGAGCAGTACTTC. Amino acids: CASSLNFLDEQYF.